What follows are 21 T cell receptor beta chains derived from one specimen sequenced in a study of TIL therapy for anti-PD-1-resistant metastatic lung cancer. Time point denoted: pre-treatment sample, taken before nivolumab and TIL therapy. Tumor tissue came from excised metastases, mostly pleural nodules or supraclavicular lymph nodes. This was the immunoSEQ v3 assay. Sequencing was performed with immunoSEQ multiplex PCR; in TCRdb, only in-frame clones are kept and a portion is missing. The repertoire consists of around 100,000 clones, with roughly 65% occurring once and the leading ten covering approximately 11%. This sample comprised tumor tissue, obtained at baseline. All receptors derive from a person aged 25 to 80 with non-small cell lung cancer.

This clone was detected ten times or more. In DNA form, the CDR3 reads TGTGCCAGCAGCAAACGATGGACAGAGTCCGTCCTAATTCCCTCTGGAAACACCATATATTTT. This translates into CASSKRWTESVLIPSGNTIYF. The chain carries TRBV21-1 and TRBJ1-3; whether TRBD1, the table's D call, matches the DNA was not checked. TRBV21-1 is described as a pseudogene. The CDR3 runs to 21 residues.

The chain combines TRBV2 with TRBJ2-3; TRBD2 agrees at 14 bases. The germline V gene has CDR1 SNHLY and CDR2 FYNNEI. This CDR3 region has 15 residues. V lost 6 bases and J lost 7; bases outside the gene matches: 6. The CDR3 reads CASRETSGGAYTQYF. CDR3 bases: TGTGCCAGCAGGGAGACTAGCGGGGGGGCATATACGCAGTATTTT. Complete variable domain (other parts from reference TRBV2 and TRBJ2-3): EPEVTQTPSHQVTQMGQEVILRCVPISNHLYFYWYRQILGQKVEFLVSFYNNEISEKSEIFDDQFSVERPDGSNFTLKIRSTKLEDSAMYFCASRETSGGAYTQYFGPGTRLTVL.

The chain links TRBV5-1 to TRBJ2-1; 7 bases are shared with TRBD2. CDR1 is SGHRS, CDR2 YFSETQ, per germline. The V and J ends lost 2 bases and 6 bases, in that order; junction bases with no gene match: 8. This CDR3 has 15 amino acids. CDR3 DNA: TGCGCCAGCAGCTTAGGGACTACTAGAGGCAATGAGCAGTTCTTC. Amino acids: CASSLGTTRGNEQFF.

This chain joins TRBV7-8 and TRBJ2-7; possibly TRBD1 or TRBD2 for D (6 bases each). Germline V gene sequence: CDR1 SGHVS, CDR2 FQNEAQ. With 5 bases removed from V and 0 bases from J, the gap between germline ends came to 14 bases. The CDR3 loop spans 15 amino acids. CDR3 region: CASSPGAPSSYEQYF. For the CDR3, the DNA is TGTGCCAGCAGCCCGGGGGCACCAAGCTCCTACGAGCAGTACTTC.

The sample holds a few counts of this clone. The V call is TRBV14, the J call TRBJ1-6, with 9 bases lining up with TRBD1. Germline CDR1 reads SGHDN; CDR2 reads FVKESK. The V gene end was trimmed by 6 bases and the J gene end by 7 bases; junction bases not matched to a gene: 7. The CDR3 runs to 15 residues. The CDR3 DNA is TGTGCCAGCAGACAAAACAGGGGGCGGAATTCACCCCTCCACTTT. Protein product: CASRQNRGRNSPLHF.

This clone was found once. The chain couples TRBV4-1 to TRBJ2-3; 8 nucleotides agree with TRBD2. Germline loops: CDR1 MGHRA, CDR2 YSYEKL. The CDR3 has 17 amino acids. The trim removed 1 base at V and 6 bases at J, leaving 12 bases unmatched. The DNA of the CDR3 is TGCGCCAGCAGCCAAGGCCACTTAACGGGGGGGCGCGATACGCAGTATTTT. The encoded protein is CASSQGHLTGGRDTQYF.

The chain combines TRBV18 with TRBJ2-1, with 14 bases matching TRBD2. Germline assignment: CDR1 KGHSH and CDR2 LQKENI. Unmatched junction bases numbered 5, after V lost 4 bases and J lost 6 bases. The CDR3 is made up of 16 amino acids. In nucleotides, the CDR3 is TGTGCCAGCTCACAAAGACTAGCGGGAGGGAGCAATGAGCAGTTCTTC. This sequence encodes CASSQRLAGGSNEQFF. Full variable domain (missing parts from reference TRBV18 and TRBJ2-1): NAGVMQNPRHLVRRRGQEARLRCSPMKGHSHVYWYRQLPEEGLKFMVYLQKENIIDESGMPKERFSAEFPKEGPSILRIQQVVRGDSAAYFCASSQRLAGGSNEQFFGPGTRLTVL.

This clone showed up just once. The chain links TRBV27 to TRBJ2-1, with 7 bases matching TRBD2. The V gene's germline CDR1 is MNHEY and CDR2 SMNVEV (reference sequence). V shed 3 bases and J 8 bases; nucleotides not matched to a gene: 13. CDR3 length equals 16 residues. The CDR3 is CASSFQLGPGGDEQFF. The CDR3 DNA reads as TGTGCCAGCAGTTTCCAACTAGGACCTGGGGGGGATGAGCAGTTCTTC.

This clone was picked up a small number of times. The chain recombines TRBV7-9 with TRBJ1-2; TRBD1 is a possible D gene (6 bases). CDR3 length: 13 residues. Trimming shortened V by 5 bases and J by 7 bases, and 14 bases separated the two germline ends. The V gene's germline CDR1 is SEHNR and CDR2 FQNEAQ (reference sequence). The CDR3 nucleotides are TGTGCCAGCAGCCCCGGGACATGGAGTGGCTACACCTTC. It translates to CASSPGTWSGYTF.

The genes are TRBV7-8 and TRBJ2-5; TRBD1 might be the D (6 bases). Deletions cut 0 bases from V and 1 base from J, with 9 bases between. This CDR3 region has 15 residues. The V gene's germline CDR1 is SGHVS and CDR2 FQNEAQ. CDR3 protein: CASSLAGHFQETQYF. The DNA of the CDR3 is TGTGCCAGCAGCTTAGCGGGACACTTCCAAGAGACCCAGTACTTC. The variable domain in full, completed from reference TRBV7-8 and TRBJ2-5, reads GAGVSQSPRYKVAKRGQDVALRCDPISGHVSLFWYQQALGQGPEFLTYFQNEAQLDKSGLPSDRFFAERPEGSVSTLKIQRTQQEDSAVYLCASSLAGHFQETQYFGPGTRLLVL.

The rearrangement links TRBV4-3 to TRBJ1-2; no definite D call. V was pared by 0 bases and J by 8 bases, with 7 bases between. CDR3 length equals 12 residues. The germline CDR1 and CDR2 sequences are LGHNA and YSLEER. In nucleotides, the CDR3 is TGCGCCAGCAGCCAAGAGGGGTGGGGCTACACCTTC. Translating it yields CASSQEGWGYTF.

The rearrangement links TRBV11-1 to TRBJ2-7; D may correspond to TRBD1 or TRBD2 (6 bases each). The CDR3 runs 14 residues. In germline, CDR1 is SGHAT, CDR2 FQDESV (reference sequence). Trimming took off 2 bases at V and 9 bases at J, with 17 bases between the two ends. The CDR3 region has the DNA TGTGCCAGCAGCTTAAGTTCGGAGGGGGTGTCGCAGTACTTC. It encodes CASSLSSEGVSQYF.

This clone was observed at least ten times. The V call is TRBV5-4, the J call TRBJ2-2; D unclear. The CDR3 extends over 14 amino acids. Germline loops: CDR1 SGHNT, CDR2 YYREEE (reference sequence). V shed 5 bases and J shed 2 bases, with 10 bases lying between them. The DNA of the CDR3 is TGTGCCAGCAGGTTAGCTGCCAACACCGGGGAGCTGTTTTTT. Protein: CASRLAANTGELFF.

The chain has TRBV5-1 and TRBJ1-2; D uncertain. Trimming cost V 0 bases and J 6 bases, with 12 bases left between them. This CDR3 spans 14 amino acids. In germline, CDR1 is SGHRS, CDR2 YFSETQ. The CDR3 DNA sequence: TGCGCCAGCAGCTTGGGCCAGCGGCTACATGGCTACACCTTC. Encoded protein: CASSLGQRLHGYTF.

The CDR3 spells CASSKEGSSGPYEQYF. In nucleotides, the CDR3 is TGTGCCAGCAGCAAAGAAGGGTCTAGCGGACCCTACGAGCAGTACTTC. This sequence joins TRBV21-1 and TRBJ2-7; the table calls TRBD2, which could not be checked here. TRBV21-1 is listed as a pseudogene. The CDR3 sequence is 16 residues long.

This chain connects TRBV7-8 to TRBJ2-5, with a tentative D call TRBD1 (6 bases). V lost 1 base and J lost 5, with 8 bases in between. Germline assignment: CDR1 SGHVS and CDR2 FQNEAQ. The CDR3 is made up of 13 amino acids. The CDR3 loop is CASSLGQGETQYF. CDR3 nucleotides: TGTGCCAGCAGCTTAGGCCAGGGGGAGACCCAGTACTTC.

The rearrangement joins TRBV4-3 to TRBJ2-1, with 9 bases lining up with TRBD2. The CDR3 totals 17 residues. Germline assignment: CDR1 LGHNA and CDR2 YSLEER. V lost 0 bases, J lost 4 bases, and 7 bases stayed unmatched. In nucleotides, the CDR3 is TGCGCCAGCAGCCAAGATATCAGCGCGGGGGGGTACAATGAGCAGTTCTTC. Translation gives CASSQDISAGGYNEQFF.

The J gene is TRBJ1-2, the V gene TRBV24-1; the D is unclear. Germline lookup yields CDR1 KGHDR and CDR2 SFDVKD. V was shortened by 0 bases and J by 9 bases, with 4 bases between the two germline ends. This CDR3 is 11 amino acids long. CDR3 protein: CATSDLRSYTF. CDR3 sequence (DNA): TGTGCCACCAGTGATTTGAGAAGCTACACCTTC.

The chain uses TRBV3-1 (or the pseudogene TRBV3-2) and TRBJ2-7; D remains unclear. V lost 2 bases to trimming and J lost 6 bases, with 5 bases between them. There are 11 residues in the CDR3. Germline CDR1 reads LGHDT; CDR2 reads YNNKEL (reference sequence). CDR3 residues: CASSQMREQYF. CDR3 in DNA: TGTGCCAGCAGCCAAATGCGCGAGCAGTACTTC.

This rearrangement joins TRBV7-2 to TRBJ2-7, with TRBD2 matching over 12 bases. The length of the CDR3 is 18 residues. Germline CDR1 reads SGHTA; CDR2 reads FQGNSA. Losses at the gene ends were 1 base for V and 3 bases for J; bases not matched to a gene: 10. CDR3: CASSLVSVGLAGHYEQYF. The DNA for the CDR3 is TGTGCCAGCAGCTTAGTTTCCGTGGGACTAGCGGGCCACTACGAGCAGTACTTC.

The chain uses TRBV5-4 and TRBJ2-1, with D possibly matching TRBD2 (6 bases). V lost 4 bases to trimming and J lost 5 bases, with 10 bases between them. Germline loops: CDR1 SGHNT, CDR2 YYREEE (reference sequence). This CDR3 is 13 amino acids long. The chain's CDR3 is CASSRWTNNEQFF. DNA of the CDR3: TGTGCCAGCAGCCGATGGACTAACAATGAGCAGTTCTTC. The whole variable domain, filled in from reference TRBV5-4 and TRBJ2-1, reads ETGVTQSPTHLIKTRGQQVTLRCSSQSGHNTVSWYQQALGQGPQFIFQYYREEENGRGNFPPRFSGLQFPNYSSELNVNALELDDSALYLCASSRWTNNEQFFGPGTRLTVL.